A selection of T cell receptor beta chains follows, all from one sample in a study of blood T cell repertoires in COVID-19. The data were produced by immunoSEQ multiplex PCR, yet TCRdb's version contains in-frame clones alone and is incomplete. The data contain 200,000 to 250,000 clones, under 85% of them singletons. Sequencing was done on a sample of peripheral blood. Receptors were obtained from a woman under 40 with COVID-19, enrolled during active disease. Both conserved end residues are part of each CDR3. The D gene is left open where the match is weak. Clone size is shown for a subset of rows, as once, few, many or a class of expanded clone.

clone size,D gene,V gene,J gene,CDR3 protein,CDR3 DNA
.,.,TRBV21-1,TRBJ1-2,CASSANTGTGPDIEEDTF,TGTGCCAGCAGCGCTAACACCGGGACAGGTCCGGATATTGAGGAAGACACCTTC
.,.,TRBV7-9,TRBJ2-2,CASPGQNTGELFF,TGTGCCAGCCCTGGACAGAACACCGGGGAGCTGTTTTTT
.,.,TRBV6-1,TRBJ2-2,CASSEFAGSNTGELFF,TGTGCCAGCAGTGAATTTGCGGGATCCAACACCGGGGAGCTGTTTTTT
.,TRBD1,TRBV19,TRBJ1-2,CATRTGQGYTF,TGTGCCACCAGGACAGGGCAGGGCTACACCTTC
.,TRBD1,TRBV11-2,TRBJ1-2,CASSLDGGTGGYGYTF,TGTGCCAGCAGCTTAGATGGGGGGACAGGGGGCTATGGCTACACCTTC
few,TRBD1,TRBV24-1,TRBJ2-2,CATSEGDRGHPNTGELFF,TGTGCCACCAGTGAAGGGGACAGGGGGCATCCGAACACCGGGGAGCTGTTTTTT
.,TRBD2,TRBV7-2,TRBJ2-2,CASSLVRRGEAGELFF,TGTGCCAGCAGCTTAGTTAGGCGGGGGGAGGCCGGGGAGCTGTTTTTT
.,TRBD2,TRBV4-1,TRBJ2-1,CASIETIGTSGSSYNEQFF,TGCGCCAGCATCGAAACGATAGGGACTAGCGGGAGCTCCTACAATGAGCAGTTCTTC
.,.,TRBV5-1,TRBJ1-2,CASSVALLSNYGYTF,TGCGCCAGCAGCGTAGCCCTACTTTCTAACTATGGCTACACCTTC
.,.,TRBV12-3/TRBV12-4,TRBJ2-1,CASSFRLGDEQFF,TGTGCCAGCAGTTTCCGACTAGGGGATGAGCAGTTCTTC
once,TRBD1,TRBV15,TRBJ2-1,CATSREQGVYEQFF,TGTGCCACCAGCAGAGAACAGGGGGTTTATGAGCAGTTCTTC
few,.,TRBV9,TRBJ2-1,CASSPLEIPYNEQFF,TGTGCCAGCAGTCCCCTGGAGATCCCCTACAATGAGCAGTTCTTC
.,.,TRBV5-1,TRBJ1-2,CASSPGNNYGYTF,TGCGCCAGCAGCCCCGGGAATAACTATGGCTACACCTTC
.,TRBD1,TRBV2,TRBJ1-4,CASSRTGEVEKLFF,TGTGCCAGCAGTCGGACAGGGGAGGTCGAAAAACTGTTTTTT
.,TRBD1,TRBV19,TRBJ1-4,CASSSRDRDEKLFF,TGTGCCAGTAGTTCACGAGACAGGGACGAAAAACTGTTTTTT
once,TRBD1,TRBV9,TRBJ2-7,CASSRDRGYEQYF,TGTGCCAGCAGCCGGGACAGGGGCTACGAGCAGTACTTC
.,TRBD1,TRBV25-1,TRBJ2-7,CASSALQGYEQYF,TGTGCCAGCAGTGCATTACAGGGGTACGAGCAGTACTTC
.,TRBD1,TRBV5-1,TRBJ2-3,CASSLRTGHTSTDTQYF,TGCGCCAGCAGCCTGAGGACAGGTCATACTAGCACAGATACGCAGTATTTT
.,.,TRBV11-2,TRBJ2-2,CASSPSVAGELFF,TGTGCCAGCAGCCCTAGTGTAGCCGGGGAGCTGTTTTTT
.,TRBD1,TRBV4-1,TRBJ2-7,CASSPASDRVTYEQYF,TGCGCCAGCAGCCCCGCATCGGACAGGGTAACCTACGAGCAGTACTTC
.,.,TRBV5-1,TRBJ2-2,CASSLNRANTGELFF,TGCGCCAGCAGCTTGAACAGGGCGAACACCGGGGAGCTGTTTTTT
.,TRBD2,TRBV7-6,TRBJ2-5,CASSLGAGGGQETQYF,TGTGCCAGCAGCTTAGGTGCAGGCGGGGGGCAAGAGACCCAGTACTTC
.,.,TRBV30,TRBJ1-1,CAWSGGDTEAFF,TGTGCCTGGAGTGGGGGGGACACTGAAGCTTTCTTT
.,TRBD2,TRBV6-2/TRBV6-3,TRBJ2-7,CASSYREGEQYF,TGTGCCAGCAGTTACAGGGAGGGCGAGCAGTACTTC
.,.,TRBV19,TRBJ2-1,CASRVGSNANEQFF,TGTGCCAGTAGGGTGGGCTCAAATGCCAATGAGCAGTTCTTC
.,TRBD2,TRBV18,TRBJ2-1,CASSQSGGAYNEQFF,TGTGCCAGCTCCCAAAGCGGGGGGGCCTACAATGAGCAGTTCTTC
once,.,TRBV2,TRBJ2-7,CASSDLGGAYEQYF,TGTGCCAGCAGTGACCTAGGGGGGGCCTACGAGCAGTACTTC
.,.,TRBV7-9,TRBJ1-2,CASSDPVGPWGENYGYTF,TGTGCCAGCAGCGACCCTGTAGGGCCATGGGGGGAGAACTATGGCTACACCTTC
.,TRBD1,TRBV19,TRBJ1-2,CASTPDRGPHPAYGYTF,TGTGCCAGTACTCCAGACAGGGGACCCCACCCAGCCTATGGCTACACCTTC
.,TRBD1,TRBV6-6,TRBJ1-5,CASSSTRQGEDQPQHF,TGTGCCAGCAGCTCCACTAGACAGGGAGAGGATCAGCCCCAGCATTTT
once,TRBD1,TRBV5-1,TRBJ1-6,CASSLNGQGGSPLHF,TGCGCCAGCAGCTTGAATGGACAGGGAGGTTCACCCCTCCACTTT
once,TRBD2,TRBV10-3,TRBJ2-7,CAIREGLAATYEQYF,TGTGCCATCAGGGAAGGACTAGCGGCGACCTACGAGCAGTACTTC
.,TRBD2,TRBV6-2/TRBV6-3,TRBJ2-5,CASSQGLAGGSYQETQYF,TGTGCCAGCAGTCAGGGACTAGCGGGAGGTTCGTACCAAGAGACCCAGTACTTC
.,TRBD1,TRBV3-1/TRBV3-2,TRBJ1-1,CASSPQGVGTEAFF,TGTGCCAGCAGTCCCCAGGGGGTAGGGACTGAAGCTTTCTTT
.,.,TRBV5-4,TRBJ2-5,CASSLFQGGTPGTQYF,TGTGCCAGCAGCTTGTTTCAGGGGGGAACCCCAGGGACCCAGTACTTC
.,.,TRBV7-2,TRBJ2-1,CASSLGGGGYNEQFF,TGTGCCAGCAGCTTAGGGGGAGGGGGGTACAATGAGCAGTTCTTC
.,TRBD2,TRBV7-6,TRBJ2-3,CASSSSGRITDTQYF,TGTGCCAGCAGCTCCAGCGGGAGAATAACGGATACGCAGTATTTT
.,TRBD1,TRBV24-1,TRBJ2-2,CATSDQTGEVTGELFF,TGTGCCACCAGTGACCAGACAGGGGAAGTTACCGGGGAGCTGTTTTTT
.,.,TRBV5-6,TRBJ1-5,CASSLGQYQPQHF,TGTGCCAGCAGCTTGGGGCAGTATCAGCCCCAGCATTTT
few,.,TRBV13,TRBJ2-1,CASSLDPGSYNEQFF,TGTGCCAGCAGCTTAGACCCGGGATCCTACAATGAGCAGTTCTTC
.,.,TRBV11-3,TRBJ2-5,CASSLGLGRGAGETQYF,TGTGCCAGCAGCTTAGGGCTTGGTCGGGGTGCAGGAGAGACCCAGTACTTC
few,.,TRBV18,TRBJ2-4,CASSPLPMDTQYF,TGTGCCAGCTCACCCCTACCAATGGACACACAGTACTTC
.,TRBD1,TRBV27,TRBJ2-7,CASSLTVAQGSYEQYF,TGTGCCAGCAGTTTAACCGTAGCACAGGGGTCCTACGAGCAGTACTTC
.,.,TRBV5-4,TRBJ1-1,CASTLGGVNTEAFF,TGTGCCAGCACCCTGGGGGGGGTAAACACTGAAGCTTTCTTT
.,TRBD2,TRBV11-2,TRBJ2-1,CASSLGLTSGVYNEQFF,TGTGCCAGCAGCTTAGGCCTTACTAGCGGGGTATACAATGAGCAGTTCTTC
.,TRBD2,TRBV5-1,TRBJ2-3,CASSLGEAGSTDTQYF,TGCGCCAGCAGCTTGGGGGAAGCGGGGAGCACAGATACGCAGTATTTT
.,.,TRBV29-1,TRBJ1-2,CSVGRENYGYTF,TGCAGCGTGGGCAGGGAGAACTATGGCTACACCTTC
.,TRBD1,TRBV24-1,TRBJ2-7,CATSDSRQGANEQYF,TGTGCCACCAGTGATTCGAGGCAGGGGGCCAACGAGCAGTACTTC
.,.,TRBV11-1,TRBJ2-3,CASSPNRDLSTDTQYF,TGTGCCAGCAGCCCGAACCGGGACTTGAGCACAGATACGCAGTATTTT
.,.,TRBV9,TRBJ1-1,CASSVAGGNTEAFF,TGTGCCAGCAGCGTAGCGGGTGGGAACACTGAAGCTTTCTTT